This T cell receptor (beta chain) was profiled in a study of blood T cell repertoires in COVID-19. Study details: Samples representing acute and convalescent COVID-19 were sourced from the United States, Italy and Spain. The analysed material was cDNA or gDNA that came from T cells, B-cell-depleted T cells, or PBMCs.

This CDR3 spans 13 amino acids. The germline V gene encodes CDR1 ENHRY and CDR2 SYGVKD. The V gene end was trimmed by 10 bases and the J gene end by 4 bases; junction bases not matched to a gene: 10. Original processing methods: Reference gene primers were amplified, and this amplification served to estimate nucleated cell counts. TCRdb's copy holds only in-frame clones and misses some; the assay was immunoSEQ multiplex PCR. The DNA was the basis for D and trimming; V, J and clone size are from that table. The profile shows 60,000 or so clones, 89% of them singletons. The V gene is TRBV10-3, the J gene TRBJ2-7; 7 positions agree with TRBD2. The receptor comes from a woman in her fifties or sixties with active COVID-19. The sequenced sample consisted of peripheral blood. CDR3 residues: CATGAGLKYEQYF. As DNA, the CDR3 is TGTGCCACCGGGGCGGGACTAAAGTACGAGCAGTACTTC.